The 29 T cell receptor beta chains in this list originate from one sample, sequenced in a study of CD8 T cells in ankylosing spondylitis. Each CDR3 protein gets one entry after TCRdb re-called the 5' RACE reads with MiXCR. The sample contains around 330,000 distinct CDR3 sequences, around a tenth of which appear only once. The sequenced material came from blood, either unsorted or a sorted T cell fraction (not recorded which). The receptor source for this set is a female donor with ankylosing spondylitis or in good health (not recorded which).

This clonotype was picked up many times. The chain recombines TRBV29-1 with TRBJ2-3; 13 bases agree with TRBD2. The trim removed 6 bases at V and 6 bases at J, leaving 12 bases unmatched. The germline V gene has CDR1 SQVTM and CDR2 ANQGSEA. This CDR3 comprises 16 residues. CDR3 coding DNA: TGCAGCGTAAATATTGGGACTAGCGGGACTAGGGATACGCAGTATTTT. It encodes CSVNIGTSGTRDTQYF.

This clonotype was seen a handful of times. The chain uses TRBV6-1 and TRBJ1-4; D not certain. Germline lookup yields CDR1 MNHNS and CDR2 SASEGT. Trimming pared 2 bases from V and 2 bases from J, leaving 15 bases between. This CDR3 is built from 17 residues. CDR3 in DNA: TGTGCCAGCAGTGAATATTTTAGCACACCTACTAATGAAAAACTGTTTTTT. It encodes CASSEYFSTPTNEKLFF.

At least ten counts were recorded for this clonotype. This rearrangement joins TRBV6-1 to TRBJ2-3, with 9 bases identical to TRBD1. The germline gives CDR1 MNHNS, CDR2 SASEGT. The CDR3 loop spans 13 amino acids. J gave up 5 bases and V 8 bases, and 5 bases lay outside the gene matches. The CDR3 loop is CASGMGQGDTQYF. DNA of the CDR3: TGTGCCAGCGGAATGGGACAGGGAGATACGCAGTATTTT.

This clonotype occurred many times. CDR3 bases: TGCAGTGCTAGAGGTCGGGAGACCCAGTACTTC. Amino acid sequence: CSARGRETQYF. The rearrangement joins TRBV20-1 to TRBJ2-5; D unclear. This CDR3 has 11 residues. Per the germline V gene, CDR1 is DFQATT and CDR2 is SNEGSKA (reference sequence). V lost 1 base, J lost 5 bases, and 5 bases lay in between.

V is TRBV27 and J is TRBJ1-2, with D tentatively TRBD1 (6 bases). The CDR3 extends over 14 amino acids. CDR1 and CDR2 (germline): MNHEY, SMNVEV (reference sequence). Trimming pared 5 bases from V and 8 bases from J, leaving 18 bases between. CDR3 sequence: CASSPTGSTSGYTF. The CDR3, as DNA: TGTGCCAGCAGTCCCACAGGGTCTACGTCCGGCTACACCTTC.

This clonotype was seen once. This chain's CDR3 is CASSEVRGQGAYEQYF. The CDR3 DNA is TGCGCCAGCAGTGAGGTTAGGGGACAGGGGGCATACGAGCAGTACTTC. V and J are TRBV10-2 and TRBJ2-7, with 12 bases aligning to TRBD1. The V gene end was trimmed by 2 bases and the J gene end by 4 bases; junction bases not matched to a gene: 6. This CDR3 comprises 16 residues. The germline CDR1 and CDR2 sequences are WSHSY and SAAADI.

This clonotype was counted many times. The rearrangement joins TRBV7-9 to TRBJ2-5; D possibly corresponds to TRBD1 (6 bases). This CDR3 comprises 16 residues. The germline V gene has CDR1 SEHNR and CDR2 FQNEAQ (reference sequence). V was shortened by 5 bases and J by 1 base, with 17 bases between the two germline ends. The CDR3 DNA sequence: TGTGCCAGCAGCGACGCCAACAGGGCAGTCCAAGAGACCCAGTACTTC. Protein: CASSDANRAVQETQYF.

At least ten counts were recorded for this clonotype. This chain links TRBV20-1 with TRBJ1-4; D not certain. The germline gives CDR1 DFQATT, CDR2 SNEGSKA (reference sequence). V lost 1 base and J 5 bases, leaving 11 bases between the germline ends. This CDR3 region has 14 residues. The CDR3 sequence is CSARVLKGNEKLFF. The CDR3 nucleotides are TGCAGTGCTAGAGTTCTAAAGGGCAATGAAAAACTGTTTTTT.

The sample holds many counts of this clonotype. The V gene is TRBV5-1, the J gene TRBJ1-2; TRBD1 might be the D (6 bases). Germline values: CDR1 SGHRS, CDR2 YFSETQ. The CDR3 consists of 14 residues. Trimming took 3 bases from V and 2 from J, leaving 11 bases between them. In DNA, the CDR3 is TGCGCCAGCAGCTCGGGACACCAGAACTATGGCTACACCTTC. Its protein product is CASSSGHQNYGYTF. The whole variable domain, remainder taken from reference TRBV5-1 and TRBJ1-2, is KAGVTQTPRYLIKTRGQQVTLSCSPISGHRSVSWYQQTPGQGLQFLFEYFSETQRNKGNFPGRFSGRQFSNSRSEMNVSTLELGDSALYLCASSSGHQNYGYTFGSGTRLTVV.

This clonotype was detected ten times or more. The chain has TRBV10-3 and TRBJ2-2, with D uncertain. CDR1 and CDR2 (germline): ENHRY, SYGVKD. The length of the CDR3 is 17 residues. V lost 3 bases and J lost 0, with 14 bases in between. The CDR3 coding sequence is TGTGCCATCAGTGAATCCGTCGGACGGTCGAACACCGGGGAGCTGTTTTTT. It specifies CAISESVGRSNTGELFF.

This clonotype was found many times. The J gene is TRBJ2-3, the V gene TRBV12-3 or TRBV12-4, with D possibly matching TRBD1 (5 bases). The CDR3 totals 14 residues. V dropped 6 bases and J dropped 4 bases, with 14 bases sitting between them. The CDR3 region has the DNA TGTGCCAGCAGCCCGACTGGGGCCGCAGATACGCAGTATTTT. Translating it yields CASSPTGAADTQYF.

This clonotype was picked up a small number of times. The rearrangement joins TRBV12-3 or TRBV12-4 to TRBJ1-4; D gene unclear. Trimming left V 6 bases short and J 5 bases short, with 19 bases between. This CDR3 contains 16 residues. CDR3 DNA: TGTGCCAGCAGCACCTATTACCCGGGTCAGAATGAAAAACTGTTTTTT. Its translation is CASSTYYPGQNEKLFF.

A few counts support this clonotype. CDR3 loop: CASSSGPRYQETQYF. For the CDR3, the DNA is TGCGCCAGCAGCTCCGGACCGAGGTACCAAGAGACCCAGTACTTC. This sequence joins TRBV5-1 and TRBJ2-5; D uncertain. Trimming pared 3 bases from V and 0 bases from J, leaving 12 bases between. CDR1 is SGHRS, CDR2 YFSETQ, per germline. The CDR3 runs 15 residues.

This clonotype was counted many times. The chain couples TRBV29-1 to TRBJ2-7, with 7 bases fitting TRBD1. This CDR3 comprises 13 residues. Germline V gene sequence: CDR1 SQVTM, CDR2 ANQGSEA. V shed 6 bases and J 4 bases; nucleotides not matched to a gene: 9. DNA of the CDR3: TGCAGCGTCCTACAGGGGTCAAAATACGAGCAGTACTTC. Translated: CSVLQGSKYEQYF.

This clonotype occurred a few times. The V and J genes are TRBV5-1 and TRBJ2-4; a possible D gene is TRBD2 (6 bases). The CDR3 runs 14 residues. The germline CDR1 and CDR2 sequences are SGHRS and YFSETQ. The germline V and J ends were trimmed by 4 bases and 10 bases, with 18 bases remaining between them. The CDR3 loop is CASSGGTVPPIQYF. DNA for the CDR3: TGCGCCAGCAGCGGAGGGACGGTGCCCCCTATTCAGTACTTC. Looking up the rest from reference TRBV5-1 and TRBJ2-4 gives the full variable domain: KAGVTQTPRYLIKTRGQQVTLSCSPISGHRSVSWYQQTPGQGLQFLFEYFSETQRNKGNFPGRFSGRQFSNSRSEMNVSTLELGDSALYLCASSGGTVPPIQYFGAGTRLSVL.

This clonotype was found many times. The V gene is TRBV20-1, the J gene TRBJ1-4; weak D call: TRBD1 (5 bases). The CDR3 runs to 14 residues. Between the trimmed V and J ends, which lost 1 base and 0 bases, there was a span of 6 bases. Germline lookup yields CDR1 DFQATT and CDR2 SNEGSKA (reference sequence). The CDR3 loop reads CSARVGPTNEKLFF. In DNA, the CDR3 is TGCAGTGCTAGAGTGGGACCAACTAATGAAAAACTGTTTTTT.

This sequence joins TRBV7-9 and TRBJ2-7, with D perhaps matching TRBD1 or TRBD2 (5 bases each). The CDR3 extends over 17 amino acids. The germline V and J ends were trimmed by 3 bases and 1 base, with 19 bases remaining between them. Germline V lookup: CDR1 SEHNR, CDR2 FQNEAQ (reference sequence). CDR3 coding DNA: TGTGCCAGCAGCTTCGAAACTCCAGGGAGCCGGTCCTACGAGCAGTACTTC. Translation: CASSFETPGSRSYEQYF.

This rearrangement joins TRBV25-1 to TRBJ2-7; 7 bases agree with TRBD1. The CDR3 is made up of 14 amino acids. V was clipped by 3 bases and J by 4 bases; unmatched bases: 6. CDR1 is MGHDK and CDR2 is SYGVNS in the germline V gene. The CDR3 sequence is CASSDGRGWYEQYF. The CDR3 DNA reads TGTGCCAGCAGTGACGGCAGGGGGTGGTACGAGCAGTACTTC.

The table lists this clonotype with many counts. The chain has TRBV20-1 and TRBJ2-1; 11 bases fit TRBD2. CDR1 is DFQATT, CDR2 SNEGSKA, per germline (reference sequence). The length of the CDR3 is 18 residues. J lost 0 bases, V lost 6 bases, and 13 bases had no gene match. CDR3 residues: CSAAPPETSGGSYNEQFF. The CDR3 DNA sequence: TGCAGTGCCGCCCCCCCCGAAACTAGCGGGGGCTCCTACAATGAGCAGTTCTTC.

In its sample, this clonotype was seen many times. The chain joins TRBV7-6 to TRBJ1-6, with D tentatively TRBD1 (5 bases). Trimming took 7 bases from V and 8 from J, leaving 9 bases between them. The CDR3 is made up of 12 amino acids. From germline, CDR1 is SGHVS and CDR2 FNYEAQ. The CDR3 reads CASKTGDSPLHF. The CDR3 DNA is TGTGCCAGCAAGACGGGGGATTCACCCCTCCACTTT.

This clonotype was found many times. This sequence joins TRBV29-1 and TRBJ2-7; 7 nucleotides match TRBD1. CDR3 length: 14 amino acids. The V gene's germline CDR1 is SQVTM and CDR2 ANQGSEA. The trim removed 3 bases at V and 4 bases at J, leaving 9 bases unmatched. CDR3 sequence: CSVERTGEFYEQYF. CDR3 sequence (DNA): TGCAGCGTTGAGCGCACAGGGGAGTTTTACGAGCAGTACTTC.

The table lists this clonotype with many counts. The chain employs TRBV5-6 and TRBJ2-7; TRBD1 might be the D (6 bases). The CDR3 consists of 14 residues. Trimming stripped 5 bases from V and 0 bases from J, with 12 bases between. Germline-derived CDR1 and CDR2 are SGHDT and YYEEEE. For the CDR3, the DNA is TGTGCCAGCAGTGACAGGAAAAGCTCCTACGAGCAGTACTTC. Translation gives CASSDRKSSYEQYF.

This clonotype has just a few counts. This chain joins TRBV12-3 or TRBV12-4 and TRBJ2-7; a possible D gene is TRBD2 (6 bases). Trimming stripped 5 bases from V and 4 bases from J, with 24 bases between. The CDR3 has 17 residues. The DNA for the CDR3 is TGTGCCAGCAGTCCACCCAGAGTTGCAGGGAGGTCATACGAGCAGTACTTC. Its protein product is CASSPPRVAGRSYEQYF.

This clonotype was counted only a few times. The V and J genes are TRBV20-1 and TRBJ2-1, with D possibly TRBD2 on 6 matching bases. The V end lost 1 base, the J end lost 8 bases, and 15 bases lay between the germline ends. The CDR3 has 14 amino acids. From germline, CDR1 is DFQATT and CDR2 SNEGSKA (reference sequence). The CDR3 is CSARGDWRRDEQFF. CDR3 nucleotide sequence: TGCAGTGCTAGAGGGGACTGGCGTCGCGATGAGCAGTTCTTC.

This clonotype was observed many times. This chain links TRBV12-3 or TRBV12-4 with TRBJ2-7; D is undetermined. CDR3 length: 12 residues. V was pared by 6 bases and J by 5 bases, with 11 bases between. The CDR3 nucleotides read TGTGCCAGCAGAATCGTTGCGGACGAGCAGTACTTC. Its protein product is CASRIVADEQYF.

This clonotype was observed at least ten times. This CDR3 reads CSVIHSGNEQFF. CDR3 bases: TGCAGCGTCATACATAGCGGGAATGAGCAGTTCTTC. The chain combines TRBV29-1 with TRBJ2-1; the match to TRBD2 covers 7 bases. Germline V gene lookup returns CDR1 SQVTM and CDR2 ANQGSEA. V lost 6 bases, J lost 7 bases, and 6 bases stayed unmatched. The CDR3 is made up of 12 amino acids.

This clonotype was found many times. This sequence joins TRBV13 and TRBJ2-5, with D hard to call. The CDR3 runs to 14 residues. Germline CDR1 reads PRHDT; CDR2 reads FYEKMQ (reference sequence). V lost 3 bases and J lost 1, with 9 bases in between. CDR3 loop: CASSLPQTQETQYF. The CDR3 DNA follows: TGTGCCAGCAGCTTGCCCCAGACCCAAGAGACCCAGTACTTC.

J is TRBJ2-1 and V is TRBV7-2; 7 bases are shared with TRBD2. Germline V lookup: CDR1 SGHTA, CDR2 FQGNSA. V shed 5 bases and J 6 bases; nucleotides not matched to a gene: 10. CDR3 length: 15 residues. The CDR3 spells CASSLEGGVSNEQFF. Written as DNA, the CDR3 is TGTGCCAGCAGCCTAGAGGGAGGGGTCAGCAATGAGCAGTTCTTC. Looking up the rest from reference TRBV7-2 and TRBJ2-1 gives the full variable domain: GAGVSQSPSNKVTEKGKDVELRCDPISGHTALYWYRQSLGQGLEFLIYFQGNSAPDKSGLPSDRFSAERTGGSVSTLTIQRTQQEDSAVYLCASSLEGGVSNEQFFGPGTRLTVL.

This clonotype appeared many times. The rearrangement uses TRBV7-9 and TRBJ1-6; perhaps TRBD1 as D (5 bases). Per the germline V gene, CDR1 is SEHNR and CDR2 is FQNEAQ (reference sequence). The CDR3 runs to 14 residues. Trimming removed 5 bases at V and 7 bases at J, with 12 bases between. CDR3: CASSRGGENSPLHF. The DNA for the CDR3 is TGTGCCAGCAGCCGCGGGGGTGAGAATTCACCCCTCCACTTT.